The TCR beta chain under discussion was sequenced for a study of T cell responses to AZD1222 COVID-19 vaccine. The V segment lost 5 bases and the J segment 2 bases; nucleotides outside the gene matches: 0. Germline-derived CDR1 and CDR2 are GTSNPN and SVGIG (reference sequence). CDR3 size: 12 residues. Some clones are missing from TCRdb's copy, which holds only in-frame ones; the method was immunoSEQ multiplex PCR. The table includes 70,000 to 90,000 clones, approximately 88% detected once. Notes on the study in general: AZD1222 recipients seropositive at baseline numbered only six or seven. Regions 160-218 and 743-854 dominated among vaccine-associated CD4 TCRs spanning spike.

Comments on this clone: No antigen is known for it.

This sequence joins TRBV30 and TRBJ1-3; 7 bases are shared with TRBD1. The receptor comes from an adult in good health. The sample consisted of peripheral blood, taken on day 0 of AZD1222 vaccination. This CDR3 is CAWGTAGNTIYF. CDR3 coding DNA: TGTGCCTGGGGGACAGCTGGAAACACCATATATTTT.